The 32 T cell receptor beta chains below all came from one sample that was sequenced in a study of shared clonotypes between healthy human individuals. Method: immunoSEQ multiplex PCR; TCRdb's copy keeps in-frame clones and lacks some. The sample comprises 450,000 to 600,000 clones, roughly 85% of which are singletons, and more than 10% rests with the top ten. Material: PBMCs. These receptors came from a woman aged 40 to 50 in good health. Some clones in this sample may be carry-over from other donors' samples.

The table lists this clone with a few counts. The V and J genes are TRBV5-6 and TRBJ2-7, with 9 nucleotides matching TRBD2. Germline CDR1 reads SGHDT; CDR2 reads YYEEEE. V was pared by 3 bases and J by 3 bases, with 4 bases of the junction left unmatched. The CDR3 contains 14 residues. CDR3 bases: TGTGCCAGCAGCTCCCTAGCGGGACACTACGAGCAGTACTTC. Translation: CASSSLAGHYEQYF.

This chain connects TRBV10-3 to TRBJ2-3, with D possibly TRBD2 on 6 matching bases. The CDR3 is 13 residues long. Germline assignment: CDR1 ENHRY and CDR2 SYGVKD. Trimming stripped 10 bases from V and 0 bases from J, with 11 bases between. The CDR3 DNA reads TGTGCCACCACGGGGGTAAGCACAGATACGCAGTATTTT. It specifies CATTGVSTDTQYF.

Remarks on this clone: With only one base between it and a far larger clone, this is likely a read error. The same CDR3 arises from other DNA sequences in this sample as well. The chain joins TRBV7-2 to TRBJ1-2, with D perhaps matching TRBD1 (5 bases). V shed 6 bases and J shed 6 bases, with 23 bases lying between them. CDR1 SGHTA and CDR2 FQGNSA come from the germline V gene. This CDR3 has 16 amino acids. CDR3 loop: CASSQFTPRQGDGYTF. CDR3 DNA: TGTGCCAGCAGTCAATTTACCCCCAGGCAGGGAGATGGCTACACCTTC.

The CDR3 sequence is CASSYADRETGELFF. Here the CDR3 DNA reads TGCGCCAGCAGCTACGCGGACAGGGAAACTGGGGAGCTGTTTTTT. This sequence joins TRBV5-1 and TRBJ2-2, with 8 nucleotides matching TRBD1. This CDR3 comprises 15 residues. After removal of 3 bases from V and 8 bases from J, the junction contained 9 bases not matched to a gene. Germline V lookup: CDR1 SGHRS, CDR2 YFSETQ.

This clone showed up just a few times. The chain links TRBV11-1 to TRBJ1-1; TRBD1 is a possible D gene (5 bases). The V end lost 2 bases, the J end lost 7 bases, and 20 bases lay between the germline ends. The CDR3 is made up of 16 amino acids. Germline CDR1 reads SGHAT; CDR2 reads FQDESV (reference sequence). The CDR3 DNA sequence: TGTGCCAGCAGCTTATTAAAAGGAGGCACACAGGATGAAGCTTTCTTT. Translating gives CASSLLKGGTQDEAFF.

The chain has TRBV30 and TRBJ2-5; 12 nucleotides agree with TRBD2. The DNA end is more similar to TRBJ2-7, so the J call may be wrong. From germline, CDR1 is GTSNPN and CDR2 SVGIG (reference sequence). The CDR3 is made up of 19 amino acids. The CDR3 loop is CACRQDRLAGVLQTYEQYF. The CDR3, as DNA: TGTGCCTGCCGGCAGGATCGACTAGCGGGAGTTCTACAAACCTACGAGCAGTACTTC.

The chain uses TRBV7-2 and TRBJ2-3, with 9 bases identical to TRBD2. Germline CDR1 reads SGHTA; CDR2 reads FQGNSA. This CDR3 spans 15 amino acids. J was trimmed by 1 base and V by 5 bases; bases with no gene match: 4. The CDR3 DNA reads TGTGCCAGCAGCCCCCGGACTAGCGGCACAGATACGCAGTATTTT. This translates into CASSPRTSGTDTQYF.

Turning to this clone: Other DNA sequences in the same sample also yield this CDR3. V usage is TRBV19 and J usage is TRBJ2-1; D remains unclear. From germline, CDR1 is LNHDA and CDR2 SQIVND (reference sequence). The germline V and J ends were trimmed by 3 bases and 1 base, with 4 bases remaining between them. The CDR3 runs 13 residues. The chain's CDR3 is CASSIASYNEQFF. CDR3 DNA: TGTGCCAGTAGTATCGCGTCCTACAATGAGCAGTTCTTC.

As regards this clone: Given a much more abundant clone one base away, this may be a read error. At the DNA level, this CDR3 is encoded by other sequences in the same sample as well. This sequence joins TRBV5-1 and TRBJ2-5; D perhaps matches TRBD2 (6 bases). In germline, CDR1 is SGHRS, CDR2 YFSETQ. The length of the CDR3 is 15 residues. As DNA, the CDR3 is TGTGCCAGCAGCTTGGAGGGCGCCAGTCAAGAGACCCAGTACTTC. Its translation: CASSLEGASQETQYF. Full variable domain (missing parts from reference TRBV5-1 and TRBJ2-5): KAGVTQTPRYLIKTRGQQVTLSCSPISGHRSVSWYQQTPGQGLQFLFEYFSETQRNKGNFPGRFSGRQFSNSRSEMNVSTLELGDSALYLCASSLEGASQETQYFGPGTRLLVL.

This chain connects TRBV7-9 to TRBJ1-4, with 10 positions matching TRBD1. CDR1 SEHNR and CDR2 FQNEAQ come from the germline V gene (reference sequence). The CDR3 covers 16 residues. V was pared by 5 bases and J by 3 bases, with 6 bases of the junction left unmatched. The CDR3 spells CASSPDRGLANEKLFF. The CDR3, as DNA: TGTGCCAGCAGCCCCGACAGGGGGCTAGCTAATGAAAAACTGTTTTTT.

This rearrangement joins TRBV28 to TRBJ1-3, with TRBD1 matching 7 bases. V trimming: 5 bases; J trimming: 0 bases; junction bases outside the gene matches: 10. The CDR3 is made up of 17 amino acids. CDR1 is MDHEN and CDR2 is SYDVKM in the germline V gene. The chain's CDR3 is CASSGHRGFNSGNTIYF. Here the CDR3 DNA reads TGTGCCAGCAGTGGGCACAGGGGCTTCAACTCTGGAAACACCATATATTTT.

This chain connects TRBV6-6 to TRBJ1-5; weak D call: TRBD1 (6 bases). Germline V gene lookup returns CDR1 MNHNY and CDR2 SVGAGI (reference sequence). The CDR3 runs 14 residues. Trimming cost V 5 bases and J 8 bases, with 16 bases left between them. This chain's CDR3 is CASSQQGTSEPQHF. For the CDR3, the DNA is TGTGCCAGCAGTCAACAGGGAACATCGGAGCCCCAGCATTTT.

The genes are TRBV7-9 and TRBJ1-4; D is unresolved. The ends were cut back, 1 base at V and 2 bases at J, with 8 bases in the middle. CDR3 length: 15 residues. Germline V gene data show CDR1 as SEHNR and CDR2 as FQNEAQ (reference sequence). The CDR3 loop is CASSLGGTTNEKLFF. DNA for the CDR3: TGTGCCAGCAGCTTAGGAGGAACCACTAATGAAAAACTGTTTTTT.

The CDR3 region is CASSSPYTEAFF. CDR3 coding DNA: TGTGCCAGTAGTAGCCCTTACACTGAAGCTTTCTTT. The rearrangement links TRBV19 to TRBJ1-1; D gene ambiguous. This CDR3 region has 12 residues. The V end was cut by 4 bases, the J end by 3 bases, with 6 bases between. Per germline, CDR1 LNHDA and CDR2 SQIVND (reference sequence).

The rearrangement links TRBV5-1 to TRBJ2-5, with 7 bases aligning to TRBD2. The J segment lost 2 bases and the V segment lost 4 bases, leaving 11 bases of the junction unmatched. The germline V gene encodes CDR1 SGHRS and CDR2 YFSETQ. The CDR3 loop spans 16 amino acids. In DNA form, the CDR3 reads TGCGCCAGCAGCCCGTCTGGCGGGGGAGGGCAAGAGACCCAGTACTTC. This encodes CASSPSGGGGQETQYF. Based on the CDR3 plus reference TRBV5-1 and TRBJ2-5, the full variable domain is KAGVTQTPRYLIKTRGQQVTLSCSPISGHRSVSWYQQTPGQGLQFLFEYFSETQRNKGNFPGRFSGRQFSNSRSEMNVSTLELGDSALYLCASSPSGGGGQETQYFGPGTRLLVL.

The V gene is TRBV4-1, the J gene TRBJ2-3, with TRBD1 identical over 8 bases. This CDR3 is built from 12 residues. The germline CDR1 and CDR2 sequences are MGHRA and YSYEKL. Unmatched junction bases numbered 6, after V lost 4 bases and J lost 12 bases. The CDR3 nucleotides read TGCGCCAGCAGCCTAGCCAGGGGGCAACAGTATTTT. It yields the protein CASSLARGQQYF.

This clone was seen a single time. V gene TRBV5-1 combines with J gene TRBJ1-1, with TRBD1 as a possible D gene (5 bases). CDR1 and CDR2 from the germline V gene are SGHRS and YFSETQ. This CDR3 is built from 14 residues. The V and J ends lost 4 bases and 7 bases respectively, with 17 bases between them. CDR3 sequence (DNA): TGCGCCAGCAGCCTAGACAGTTATCTCGATGAAGCTTTCTTT. It yields the protein CASSLDSYLDEAFF. The complete variable domain, with remaining parts taken from reference TRBV5-1 and TRBJ1-1, reads KAGVTQTPRYLIKTRGQQVTLSCSPISGHRSVSWYQQTPGQGLQFLFEYFSETQRNKGNFPGRFSGRQFSNSRSEMNVSTLELGDSALYLCASSLDSYLDEAFFGQGTRLTVV.

With respect to this clone: This sample includes further DNA sequences coding for the same CDR3. The V gene is TRBV27, the J gene TRBJ2-3; no definite D call. The germline V gene encodes CDR1 MNHEY and CDR2 SMNVEV (reference sequence). The CDR3 contains 13 residues. V was cut by 3 bases and J by 0 bases, with 4 bases left in between. The CDR3 DNA reads as TGTGCCAGCAGTTTGGGCAGCACAGATACGCAGTATTTT. This translates into CASSLGSTDTQYF.

The rearrangement uses TRBV19 and TRBJ2-1; D might be TRBD2 (5 bases). CDR3 length: 13 amino acids. Per germline, CDR1 LNHDA and CDR2 SQIVND (reference sequence). V was trimmed by 8 bases and J by 0 bases, leaving 8 bases between them. The DNA of the CDR3 is TGTGCCAGTGGAGAGGGCTCCTACAATGAGCAGTTCTTC. Its translation: CASGEGSYNEQFF.

J is TRBJ2-1 and V is TRBV11-2; D not certain. V was cut by 1 base and J by 9 bases, with 13 bases left in between. Germline CDR1 and CDR2: SGHAT and FQNNGV. CDR3 length: 14 residues. CDR3 DNA sequence: TGTGCCAGCAGCTTAGTTCTTGGGGTCGGTGAGCAGTTCTTC. Its translation is CASSLVLGVGEQFF.

This chain connects TRBV6-5 to TRBJ2-1; weak D call: TRBD2 (6 bases). Germline lookup yields CDR1 MNHEY and CDR2 SVGAGI. The CDR3 loop spans 15 amino acids. The germline V and J ends were trimmed by 1 base and 6 bases, with 13 bases remaining between them. CDR3: CASSYWGESLNEQFF. In DNA, the CDR3 is TGTGCCAGCAGTTACTGGGGGGAGTCCCTCAATGAGCAGTTCTTC.

The chain recombines TRBV7-6 with TRBJ1-1; D not certain. CDR3 length: 15 residues. Germline CDR1 and CDR2: SGHVS and FNYEAQ. Trimming removed 5 bases from V and 5 bases from J, with 18 bases in between. In DNA, the CDR3 is TGTGCCAGCAGCCCGCGGGAGGGATCGGGGACTGAAGCTTTCTTT. Translation: CASSPREGSGTEAFF.

The chain uses TRBV5-1 and TRBJ2-5, with D possibly matching TRBD1 (6 bases). This CDR3 is 16 amino acids long. V gave up 3 bases and J gave up 3 bases, with 18 bases separating them. The germline CDR1 and CDR2 sequences are SGHRS and YFSETQ. The chain's CDR3 is CASSSPQGKIEETQYF. Here the CDR3 DNA reads TGCGCCAGCAGCTCCCCACAGGGTAAGATCGAAGAGACCCAGTACTTC.

This chain joins TRBV10-1 and TRBJ2-7, with TRBD2 matching 15 bases. Germline V gene sequence: CDR1 WNHNN, CDR2 SYGVQD (reference sequence). Losses at the gene ends were 6 bases for V and 2 bases for J; bases not matched to a gene: 8. The CDR3 extends over 17 amino acids. CDR3 bases: TGCGCCAGCAGAACGGGACTAGCGGGAGGAGGAACCTACGAGCAGTACTTC. Amino acids: CASRTGLAGGGTYEQYF.

The chain carries TRBV30 and TRBJ2-3; perhaps TRBD2 as D (6 bases). Looked up from germline, CDR1 is GTSNPN and CDR2 is SVGIG (reference sequence). Trimming stripped 7 bases from V and 0 bases from J, with 8 bases between. This CDR3 comprises 12 residues. The chain's CDR3 is CAFGTSTDTQYF. The CDR3 bases are TGTGCCTTCGGGACTAGCACAGATACGCAGTATTTT.

V usage is TRBV7-6 and J usage is TRBJ2-3; perhaps TRBD2 as D (5 bases). Trimming pared 3 bases from V and 6 bases from J, leaving 13 bases between. The germline V gene encodes CDR1 SGHVS and CDR2 FNYEAQ. The CDR3 sequence is 14 residues long. As DNA, the CDR3 is TGTGCCAGCAGCTTTAGTAGGGAGTCGGATACGCAGTATTTT. Residues: CASSFSRESDTQYF.

This clone was detected only a few times. The chain is built from TRBV29-1 and TRBJ1-1, with D perhaps matching TRBD1 (6 bases). CDR1 and CDR2 from the germline V gene are SQVTM and ANQGSEA. CDR3 size: 14 residues. V lost 2 bases to trimming and J lost 2 bases, with 12 bases between them. CDR3 nucleotide sequence: TGCAGCGTTGAATATAGGGGGGTTAACACTGAAGCTTTCTTT. It encodes CSVEYRGVNTEAFF.

This clone has just one count. This chain joins TRBV30 and TRBJ2-7, with 9 positions matching TRBD1. CDR3 length: 14 residues. J gave up 2 bases and V 8 bases, and 10 bases lay outside the gene matches. The V gene's germline CDR1 is GTSNPN and CDR2 SVGIG (reference sequence). CDR3 residues: CAGMIRQGAYEQYF. The CDR3 bases are TGTGCCGGAATGATTCGACAGGGGGCCTACGAGCAGTACTTC.

The V call is TRBV28, the J call TRBJ2-7; D ambiguous. Germline V lookup: CDR1 MDHEN, CDR2 SYDVKM. The V end lost 2 bases, the J end lost 0 bases, and 8 bases lay between the germline ends. The CDR3 has 14 amino acids. CDR3 region: CASSLLSSSYEQYF. The CDR3 coding sequence is TGTGCCAGCAGTTTACTAAGCAGCTCCTACGAGCAGTACTTC.

This chain joins TRBV7-2 and TRBJ2-4; D may correspond to TRBD1 or TRBD2 (5 bases each). Trimming took off 0 bases at V and 7 bases at J, with 16 bases between the two ends. The germline gives CDR1 SGHTA, CDR2 FQGNSA. CDR3 length: 16 residues. The CDR3 sequence is CASSLALGPQGNIQYF. Written as DNA, the CDR3 is TGTGCCAGCAGCTTAGCGTTGGGACCCCAAGGCAACATTCAGTACTTC.

Comment on this clone: Within the sample, other DNA sequences also encode this same CDR3. J is TRBJ2-3 and V is TRBV5-1; D gene ambiguous. Trimming stripped 0 bases from V and 4 bases from J, with 6 bases between. Per the germline V gene, CDR1 is SGHRS and CDR2 is YFSETQ. This CDR3 comprises 13 residues. CDR3 in DNA: TGCGCCAGCAGCTTGGAGGGATCAGATACGCAGTATTTT. This encodes CASSLEGSDTQYF.

This chain uses TRBV7-2 with TRBJ2-3; 7 bases fit TRBD2. Germline V lookup: CDR1 SGHTA, CDR2 FQGNSA. This CDR3 is 17 amino acids long. Trimming at V came to 2 bases and at J to 1 base, leaving 9 bases not matched to a gene. The CDR3 bases are TGTGCCAGCAGCTTAAGCGGGATGATGGGGGGCACAGATACGCAGTATTTT. Amino acid sequence: CASSLSGMMGGTDTQYF.